The clone carrying this T cell receptor (beta chain) was detected once. The sample originates from a study of OX40 agonist ivuxolimab in advanced cancers. Background on the study: Patients with prior anti-PD-1, anti-PD-L1 or anti-CTLA-4 therapy were eligible; 40% had some.

The germline gives CDR1 SNHLY, CDR2 FYNNEI. The CDR3 is made up of 14 amino acids. Trimming cost V 6 bases and J 7 bases; bases outside gene matches: 11. Using immunoSEQ multiplex PCR, the repertoire was profiled, and TCRdb retains in-frame clones only, with some absent. The sample yields approximately 100,000 clones, less than 95% seen once. V gene TRBV2 combines with J gene TRBJ1-2; 7 nucleotides line up with TRBD1. The sequence derives from an adult with an advanced solid tumor such as melanoma, head and neck, liver or kidney cancer. Sample: CD4+ or CD8+ T cells sorted from blood, taken in a trial of the OX40 agonist ivuxolimab. CDR3 region: CASSLDRDRGGYTF. CDR3 bases: TGTGCCAGCAGCCTTGACAGGGATCGAGGTGGCTACACCTTC.